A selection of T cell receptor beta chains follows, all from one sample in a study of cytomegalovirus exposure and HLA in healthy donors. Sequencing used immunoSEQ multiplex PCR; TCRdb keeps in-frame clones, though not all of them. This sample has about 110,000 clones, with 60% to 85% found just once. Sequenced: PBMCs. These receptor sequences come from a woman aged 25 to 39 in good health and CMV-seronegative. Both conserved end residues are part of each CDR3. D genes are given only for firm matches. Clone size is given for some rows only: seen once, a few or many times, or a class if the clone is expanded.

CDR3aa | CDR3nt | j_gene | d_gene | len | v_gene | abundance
CASGGASGALTDTQYF | TGTGCCAGCGGGGGGGCGAGCGGGGCGCTCACTGATACGCAGTATTTT | TRBJ2-3 | - | 16 | TRBV5-6 | few
CASSTRDRGAYEQYF | TGTGCCAGCAGCACCCGGGACAGGGGAGCCTACGAGCAGTACTTC | TRBJ2-7 | - | 15 | TRBV21-1 | -
CASAGQFYNEQFF | TGTGCCAGCGCGGGGCAATTCTACAATGAGCAGTTCTTC | TRBJ2-1 | - | 13 | TRBV5-8 | once
CASSVEGAAGVYEQYF | TGTGCCAGCAGCGTAGAAGGGGCGGCAGGAGTCTACGAGCAGTACTTC | TRBJ2-7 | - | 16 | TRBV9 | -
CSALDSDSPNYGYTF | TGCAGCGCACTCGATTCGGACAGCCCTAACTATGGCTACACCTTC | TRBJ1-2 | - | 15 | TRBV29-1 | -
CATHGQGVYEQYF | TGTGCCACCCATGGACAGGGGGTTTACGAGCAGTACTTC | TRBJ2-7 | TRBD1 | 13 | TRBV19 | -
CASRQTGGRYTF | TGTGCCAGCCGACAGACAGGGGGCCGCTACACCTTC | TRBJ1-2 | TRBD1 | 12 | TRBV27 | -
CATSRSRETGGYEQYF | TGTGCCACCAGCAGATCGAGGGAGACAGGGGGCTACGAGCAGTACTTC | TRBJ2-7 | TRBD1 | 16 | TRBV15 | -
CASSLLWRPTNTGELFF | TGTGCCAGCAGCTTACTTTGGAGACCAACGAACACCGGGGAGCTGTTTTTT | TRBJ2-2 | - | 17 | TRBV5-6 | -
CASSPERGFNQPQHF | TGTGCCAGCTCACCCGAACGGGGGTTTAATCAGCCCCAGCATTTT | TRBJ1-5 | - | 15 | TRBV18 | -
CTSSQERLSDREAYEQYF | TGCACCAGCAGCCAAGAACGACTTTCGGACAGGGAAGCCTACGAGCAGTACTTC | TRBJ2-7 | - | 18 | TRBV1 | -
CASSYQVGQPQHF | TGTGCCAGCAGTTATCAGGTCGGCCAGCCCCAGCATTTT | TRBJ1-5 | - | 13 | TRBV27 | -
CASSIVPTTTEAFF | TGTGCCAGTAGTATCGTACCGACGACTACTGAAGCTTTCTTT | TRBJ1-1 | - | 14 | TRBV19 | once
CASSQVSLGAPGNTIYF | TGTGCCAGCAGCCAAGTCTCACTGGGGGCGCCCGGAAACACCATATATTTT | TRBJ1-3 | - | 17 | TRBV4-2 | -
CASSSATELNTEAFF | TGTGCCAGCAGTTCCGCGACAGAATTGAACACTGAAGCTTTCTTT | TRBJ1-1 | - | 15 | TRBV6-5 | few
CASSLNNRGSNTEAFF | TGTGCCAGCAGTTTAAATAACAGGGGTTCGAACACTGAAGCTTTCTTT | TRBJ1-1 | TRBD1 | 16 | TRBV6-5 | once